This TCR beta chain was obtained from a study of neoadjuvant anti-PD-1 for oral cavity cancer. On the study more broadly: Patients without progression got a fourth dose around day 43.

Time point in this sample: after neoadjuvant nivolumab, at surgical resection. These oral cavity squamous cell carcinomas were HPV-negative and locally advanced. PBMCs were not maintained or expanded in culture before analysis. CDR1 and CDR2 from the germline V gene are SGDLS and YYNGEE. Trimming took 4 bases from V and 5 from J; bases not matched to a gene: 13. The CDR3 runs to 18 residues. Six replicates per PBMC sample, mostly from around 500 ng of genomic DNA. TCRdb's copy holds only in-frame clones and misses some; the assay was immunoSEQ multiplex PCR. The sample shows 65,000 to 70,000 clones, roughly nine tenths of them seen only once.

This TCR derives from a person aged 40 to 85 with oral cavity squamous cell carcinoma. The chain recombines TRBV9 with TRBJ2-7; 15 bases map to TRBD2. The source material was PBMCs, sampled after nivolumab (anti-PD-1) treatment. CDR3: CASSPGLAGGPSKDEQYF. The CDR3 region has the DNA TGTGCCAGCAGCCCCGGACTAGCGGGAGGGCCGAGTAAAGACGAGCAGTACTTC.